The TCR beta chain described here comes from a study of T cells in Graves' hyperthyroidism and ophthalmopathy. Ten or more counts support this clonotype. Trimming took off 4 bases at V and 6 bases at J, with 11 bases between the two ends. The germline V gene has CDR1 DFQATT and CDR2 SNEGSKA (reference sequence). This CDR3 comprises 12 residues. Amplified TCR beta CDR3 regions came from RNA transcripts. TCR CDR3 regions were first amplified by RT-PCR with HTBI primers. TCRdb itself ran the multiplex PCR reads through MiXCR, one entry per CDR3 protein. The table includes more than 300,000 distinct CDR3 sequences, around 15% detected once. Source material for PBMCs was 10 ml fresh peripheral blood.

The TCR was taken from a woman in her thirties with Graves' ophthalmopathy. The source material was blood. The chain has TRBV20-1 and TRBJ2-3; D is unclear. CDR3 loop: CSAKLLGDTQYF. The CDR3 coding sequence is TGCAGTGCTAAACTGCTTGGCGATACGCAGTATTTT.